The entry below describes one TCR beta chain. It has no known antigen specificity. No quality values exist for individual bases; no much larger clone is one base distant. In the ViraFEST assay, PBMC were stimulated with viral peptide pools, and TCR sequencing was then used to find antigen-specific CD4+ T cell clonotypes based on their expansion. After around 10 days of culture, CD4+ T cells were isolated with the EasySep CD4+ T cell isolation kit. Negative nucleocapsid antibody results before and after vaccination confirmed that the healthy vaccine recipients had no prior SARS-CoV-2 infection. A few million PBMC per well were cultured with around 10 ug/ml peptides in IMDM containing roughly 5% human AB serum, around 10 IU/ml IL-2 and gentamicin. Half of the culture medium was replaced with fresh IL-2-containing medium on days 3 and 7. Unless otherwise noted, each peptide stimulation condition was cultured in triplicate wells. PBMC were separated from whole blood using Ficoll-Paque Plus gradient centrifugation and were then either cryopreserved at -140C or used fresh. Overlapping peptide pools spanned the spike proteins of SARS-CoV-2 and the common cold coronaviruses HCoV-NL63, HCoV-OC43 and HCoV-229E. The QIAamp micro DNA kit was used to extract genomic DNA from the cultured CD4+ T cells.

The data are from a study of vaccination effects on CD4 cells after COVID-19 (dated by TCRdb to between 2022 and 2023). Broadly, across the study: Participants received two doses of either the BNT162b2 or the mRNA-1273 mRNA SARS-CoV-2 vaccine. SARS-CoV-2 spike-specific CD4+ TCR repertoires were compared before and after mRNA vaccination in COVID-19 convalescent patients and in infection-naive vaccine recipients. Altogether, around eleven COVID-19 convalescent patients and 4 SARS-CoV-2-naive healthy vaccine recipients made up the full study. In the study, cultures from other donors were sequenced using the Oncomine TCR Beta short-read assay on an Illumina iSeq 100.

Library preparation used the immunoSEQ multiplex PCR assay. DNA from the cultured, isolated CD4+ T cells was subjected to TCR beta CDR3 sequencing. The authors' analysis ran thus. The analysis removed non-productive TCR sequences, trimmed reads to the CDR3 region, and retained only CDR3s that were 7 or more amino acids long. The MANAFEST web app was used to identify antigen-specific clonotypes by comparing expansion in peptide wells with expansion in reference cultures. Positive clones required FDR<0.05 expansion versus reference and all other wells, odds ratio above 5, and frequency above 0.1% in two replicate wells. A clonotype was called cross-reactive if it was significantly expanded both in SARS-CoV-2 spike wells and in at least one common cold coronavirus spike condition. Using the stringdist R package, CDR3 similarity was measured by Levenshtein distance, and unrooted trees were constructed with ape in R 3.6.1. TCRdb limited this immuneACCESS table to in-frame rearrangements with V and J called. A share of clones is missing; checked studies link under half to unresolved V genes, and the rest is unexplained. The V and J calls and the clone size are those of that table, but D and trimming were determined from the DNA. Counted in this sample were tens of thousands of clones; about 71% of them appeared once. Together, the top ten hold over 3.5% of the sample.

The research as a whole found: The study was limited by a small number of convalescent patients and lacked early post-infection timepoints. Clones induced by infection and clones induced by vaccination both contracted markedly at late timepoints after vaccination, which fits with T cell responses waning over time. Among healthy vaccine recipients, nearly all vaccine-induced clones were SARS-CoV-2 mono-reactive, and just 1 of 255 was cross-reactive with common cold coronaviruses.

Sequenced material: CD4+ T cells from PBMCs cultured with HCoV-OC43 spike peptides, taken before COVID-19 vaccination. Reading the label with the study, this specimen's cell subset or site is: HCoV-OC43 spike overlapping peptide pool stimulation. The clonotype originates from a human donor who received a COVID-19 vaccine.

The CDR3 protein is CSAPRDFEAFF. The nucleotide sequence reads TGCAGTGCCCCCCGGGACTTTGAAGCTTTCTTT. The chain joins TRBV20-1 to TRBJ1-1; 5 matching bases give a weak D call of TRBD1. The V and J ends are trimmed by 6 bases and 7 bases, leaving 12 bases between them. The CDR3 holds 11 amino acids from the cysteine to the phenylalanine. Only the CDR3 region is kept as DNA, spanning 33 bases read in frame from base 1. CDR1 and CDR2 (DFQATT, SNEGSKA) derive from the germline V gene (reference sequence).